These 21 T cell receptor beta chains came from one sample sequenced in a study of shared clonotypes between healthy human individuals. Assay: immunoSEQ multiplex PCR; the TCRdb copy retains only in-frame clones and omits some. Of just over 2,000,000 clones in the sample, 95% were seen once. Sequencing was done on a sample of naive CD4+ T cells sorted from blood. Noted subset: CD45RA+ positively selected. These receptors all stem from a man younger than 35 in good health.

The rearrangement uses TRBV30 and TRBJ1-1; D not certain. Between the trimmed V and J ends, which lost 5 bases and 0 bases, there was a span of 13 bases. Germline V CDR1 and CDR2: GTSNPN, SVGIG (reference sequence). This CDR3 contains 14 residues. The CDR3 reads CAWAVGTMNTEAFF. CDR3 coding DNA: TGTGCCTGGGCCGTCGGAACCATGAACACTGAAGCTTTCTTT. The full variable domain, rest sourced from reference TRBV30 and TRBJ1-1, is SQTIHQWPATLVQPVGSPLSLECTVEGTSNPNLYWYRQAAGRGLQLLFYSVGIGQISSEVPQNLSASRPQDRQFILSSKKLLLSDSGFYLCAWAVGTMNTEAFFGQGTRLTVV.

This clone was observed once. The same CDR3 also results from other DNA sequences found in this sample. The chain carries TRBV5-1 and TRBJ1-4; D not certain. This CDR3 has 14 residues. V lost 3 bases to trimming and J lost 4 bases, with 10 bases between them. Germline CDR1 reads SGHRS; CDR2 reads YFSETQ. The CDR3 DNA follows: TGCGCCAGCAGCTCGGGAAGGGTTAATGAAAAACTGTTTTTT. Its protein is CASSSGRVNEKLFF.

The rearrangement uses TRBV5-4 and TRBJ2-5; no reliable D call. The germline V gene encodes CDR1 SGHNT and CDR2 YYREEE (reference sequence). The CDR3 has 13 residues. Trimming pared 0 bases from V and 0 bases from J, leaving 3 bases between. This CDR3 reads CASSLVNQETQYF. The CDR3 coding sequence is TGTGCCAGCAGCTTGGTAAACCAAGAGACCCAGTACTTC.

This clone was seen a single time. This chain joins TRBV19 and TRBJ2-1; no reliable D call. The V end lost 3 bases, the J end lost 4 bases, and 13 bases lay between the germline ends. The CDR3 sequence is 15 residues long. The germline V gene has CDR1 LNHDA and CDR2 SQIVND (reference sequence). CDR3 in DNA: TGTGCCAGTAGTATCCGGGCGTCTGATTACAATGAGCAGTTCTTC. This encodes CASSIRASDYNEQFF.

CDR3 region: CAISGGGVRGYTF. DNA of the CDR3: TGTGCCATCTCCGGGGGAGGGGTAAGAGGCTACACCTTC. The V call is TRBV10-3, the J call TRBJ1-2, with D possibly matching TRBD1 (5 bases). CDR1 and CDR2 (germline): ENHRY, SYGVKD. The CDR3 extends over 13 amino acids. V shed 8 bases and J shed 8 bases, with 18 bases lying between them.

The CDR3: CASSLDAPGHQHF. The CDR3 DNA reads TGTGCCAGCAGCTTAGACGCCCCGGGACACCAGCATTTT. The chain combines TRBV7-9 with TRBJ1-5; tentative D call: TRBD1 (6 bases). The CDR3 is 13 amino acids. With 1 base removed from V and 12 bases from J, the gap between germline ends came to 13 bases. Germline lookup yields CDR1 SEHNR and CDR2 FQNEAQ (reference sequence).

The rearrangement joins TRBV4-1 to TRBJ1-6, with D perhaps matching TRBD1 (5 bases). Germline loops: CDR1 MGHRA, CDR2 YSYEKL. Trimming cost V 0 bases and J 7 bases, with 13 bases left between them. CDR3 size: 16 residues. Here the CDR3 reads CASSQDPQGKNSPLHF. CDR3 in DNA: TGCGCCAGCAGCCAAGATCCCCAGGGAAAGAATTCACCCCTCCACTTT.

In DNA form, the CDR3 reads TGTGCCAGCAGCTCCAACGCCGATACGCAGTATTTT. This translates into CASSSNADTQYF. The rearrangement joins TRBV7-6 to TRBJ2-3; D uncertain. There are 12 residues in the CDR3. Germline V CDR1 and CDR2: SGHVS, FNYEAQ. V dropped 4 bases and J dropped 6 bases, with 8 bases sitting between them.

The chain links TRBV18 to TRBJ2-2, with TRBD1 matching 8 bases. V gave up 4 bases and J gave up 7 bases; unmatched junction bases: 14. The CDR3 runs to 17 residues. The germline V gene has CDR1 KGHSH and CDR2 LQKENI. The CDR3 region has the DNA TGTGCCAGCTCACGCGTGTGGACAGGGTTGTATGACGGGGAGCTGTTTTTT. This codes for CASSRVWTGLYDGELFF.

The chain uses TRBV5-3 and TRBJ2-7; 9 nucleotides align to TRBD2. TRBV5-3 is recorded as an ORF, its role being uncertain. The CDR3 is 16 residues long. V lost 6 bases and J lost 3; bases outside the gene matches: 13. The chain's CDR3 is CARNPWWREGSYEQYF. CDR3 sequence (DNA): TGTGCCAGAAACCCCTGGTGGCGGGAGGGCAGCTACGAGCAGTACTTC.

The V call is TRBV10-2, the J call TRBJ2-5, with D unresolved. V lost 0 bases and J 3 bases, leaving 8 bases between the germline ends. Per the germline V gene, CDR1 is WSHSY and CDR2 is SAAADI. The CDR3 loop spans 14 amino acids. The CDR3 region is CASSESGWEETQYF. The CDR3 DNA is TGCGCCAGCAGTGAGTCTGGTTGGGAAGAGACCCAGTACTTC.

The gene calls are TRBV5-1 and TRBJ2-2; D might be TRBD1 (6 bases). Germline V gene sequence: CDR1 SGHRS, CDR2 YFSETQ. The CDR3 spans 15 residues. Trimming shortened V by 3 bases and J by 3 bases, and 12 bases separated the two germline ends. The CDR3 bases are TGCGCCAGCAGCTATGGCCACAGGGACACCGGGGAGCTGTTTTTT. The encoded protein is CASSYGHRDTGELFF.

V and J are TRBV20-1 and TRBJ2-5; unclear D gene. Germline V gene sequence: CDR1 DFQATT, CDR2 SNEGSKA (reference sequence). CDR3 length: 11 amino acids. Trimming took 4 bases from V and 3 from J, leaving 6 bases between them. Here the CDR3 reads CSATNEETQYF. The CDR3 DNA reads TGCAGTGCTACCAACGAAGAGACCCAGTACTTC.

This chain joins TRBV5-4 and TRBJ2-7; D not resolved. CDR3 length: 14 amino acids. Germline CDR1 SGHNT, CDR2 YYREEE (reference sequence). V lost 0 bases and J 0 bases, leaving 7 bases between the germline ends. The CDR3 DNA is TGTGCCAGCAGCTTGGCCAGTCACTCCTACGAGCAGTACTTC. Translated: CASSLASHSYEQYF.

This chain joins TRBV10-3 and TRBJ1-1; 7 nucleotides match TRBD1. The CDR3 is 14 amino acids. Germline-derived CDR1 and CDR2 are ENHRY and SYGVKD. V dropped 6 bases and J dropped 5; count of bases not matched to a gene: 9. CDR3 coding DNA: TGTGCCATCAGCCGACAGGGCGGAATGACTGAAGCTTTCTTT. This encodes CAISRQGGMTEAFF.

This clone appeared many times. The chain carries TRBV4-1 and TRBJ2-5; TRBD1 or TRBD2 may be the D gene (5 bases each). Between the trimmed V and J ends, which lost 4 bases and 0 bases, there was a span of 6 bases. CDR3 length equals 13 residues. Germline loops: CDR1 MGHRA, CDR2 YSYEKL. The CDR3 protein is CASSRGYQETQYF. The CDR3 DNA reads TGCGCCAGCAGCCGGGGGTACCAAGAGACCCAGTACTTC.

J is TRBJ2-7 and V is TRBV5-1, with D uncertain. The length of the CDR3 is 13 residues. Per germline, CDR1 SGHRS and CDR2 YFSETQ. With 5 bases removed from V and 5 bases from J, the gap between germline ends came to 14 bases. The CDR3 nucleotides are TGCGCCAGCAGGGAAGCGAACGTCCACGAGCAGTACTTC. Its translation is CASREANVHEQYF.

About this clone itself: Other DNA variants within this sample encode the same CDR3. The chain joins TRBV5-1 to TRBJ2-1, with 10 nucleotides matching TRBD1. The CDR3 runs to 15 residues. V shed 3 bases and J 1 base; nucleotides not matched to a gene: 1. The V gene's germline CDR1 is SGHRS and CDR2 YFSETQ. The CDR3 spells CASSWGQGSYNEQFF. In nucleotides, the CDR3 is TGCGCCAGCAGCTGGGGACAGGGGTCCTACAATGAGCAGTTCTTC.

A single count supports this clone. This clone may be a read error of a much larger clone one base away. V and J are TRBV28 and TRBJ1-5, with D uncertain. The CDR3 totals 14 residues. V was pared by 6 bases and J by 5 bases, with 14 bases between. Germline V lookup: CDR1 MDHEN, CDR2 SYDVKM. The CDR3 sequence: CASSPWGDDQPQHF. CDR3 coding DNA: TGTGCCAGCAGCCCTTGGGGAGATGATCAGCCCCAGCATTTT.

The V call is TRBV7-2, the J call TRBJ2-7, with D unclear. Germline CDR1 and CDR2: SGHTA and FQGNSA. The CDR3 spans 16 residues. The germline V and J ends were trimmed by 4 bases and 2 bases, with 18 bases remaining between them. The CDR3 DNA follows: TGTGCCAGCAGCTCCCCCGGTCCGACAAGTGCCTACGAGCAGTACTTC. This sequence encodes CASSSPGPTSAYEQYF.

This clone appeared a single time. This chain links TRBV6-5 with TRBJ2-5; TRBD2 matches 7 bases. The CDR3 length is 13 residues. Germline CDR1 MNHEY, CDR2 SVGAGI. The ends lost 8 bases at V and 1 base at J; junction bases unmatched: 4. This CDR3 is CASGRGSQETQYF. Here the CDR3 DNA reads TGTGCCAGCGGGAGGGGATCCCAAGAGACCCAGTACTTC.